This is a list of T cell receptor beta chains from one sample in a study of CD8 T cells in ankylosing spondylitis. MiXCR, run by TCRdb on the 5' RACE reads, gives a single entry per CDR3 protein. Of about 320,000 distinct CDR3 sequences listed, 11% are singletons. Sequencing was carried out using blood, either unsorted or a sorted T cell fraction (not recorded which). All receptors come from a female donor with ankylosing spondylitis or in good health (not recorded which). CDR3s include the opening cysteine and the closing phenylalanine or tryptophan. The D gene is left open where the match is weak. Only some rows state a clone size, as once, few, many or a class for expanded clones.

CDR3: CASKEGNEQFF
DNA: TGTGCCAGCAAGGAAGGGAATGAGCAGTTCTTC
D: NA
J: TRBJ2-1
size: NA
V: TRBV2

CDR3: CAISESGPPQHF
DNA: TGTGCCATCAGTGAAAGTGGTCCGCCCCAGCATTTT
D: NA
J: TRBJ1-5
size: many
V: TRBV10-3

CDR3: CASRAQFNTDTQYF
DNA: TGTGCCAGCAGAGCGCAGTTCAACACAGATACGCAGTATTTT
D: NA
J: TRBJ2-3
size: many
V: TRBV25-1

CDR3: CASSLDRGKSPNSPLHF
DNA: TGCGCCAGCAGCTTGGACAGGGGGAAGTCCCCTAATTCACCCCTCCACTTT
D: TRBD1
J: TRBJ1-6
size: few
V: TRBV5-1

CDR3: CASSLDEVNEQFF
DNA: TGCGCCAGCAGCTTGGACGAGGTTAATGAGCAGTTCTTC
D: NA
J: TRBJ2-1
size: few
V: TRBV5-1

CDR3: CASSVTRGPHNEQFF
DNA: TGTGCCAGCAGCGTAACGCGGGGGCCTCACAATGAGCAGTTCTTC
D: NA
J: TRBJ2-1
size: many
V: TRBV7-9

CDR3: CSARDRPGDTEAFF
DNA: TGCAGTGCTAGAGATCGCCCAGGCGACACTGAAGCTTTCTTT
D: NA
J: TRBJ1-1
size: NA
V: TRBV20-1

CDR3: CASSESTSYNEQFF
DNA: TGCGCCAGCAGCGAAAGTACCTCCTACAATGAGCAGTTCTTC
D: NA
J: TRBJ2-1
size: few
V: TRBV5-1

CDR3: CASSRTGINEQYF
DNA: TGTGCCAGCAGTCGGACTGGGATTAACGAGCAGTACTTC
D: NA
J: TRBJ2-7
size: many
V: TRBV12-3/TRBV12-4

CDR3: CASGERLAGDSIHEQFF
DNA: TGCGCCTCCGGGGAGAGGCTAGCGGGGGACTCAATCCATGAGCAGTTCTTC
D: TRBD2
J: TRBJ2-1
size: many
V: TRBV10-1

CDR3: CASRAVSGHEQYF
DNA: TGTGCCAGCAGAGCGGTGTCGGGTCACGAGCAGTACTTC
D: NA
J: TRBJ2-7
size: NA
V: TRBV7-9

CDR3: CASSQEGRAGAYTGELFF
DNA: TGTGCCAGCAGCCAAGAAGGAAGAGCGGGGGCCTACACCGGGGAGCTGTTTTTT
D: TRBD2
J: TRBJ2-2
size: few
V: TRBV3-1

CDR3: CASSIGTNTGELFF
DNA: TGTGCCAGCAGCATTGGGACGAACACCGGGGAGCTGTTTTTT
D: NA
J: TRBJ2-2
size: many
V: TRBV12-3/TRBV12-4

CDR3: CASSLALAASTRSDTQYF
DNA: TGTGCCAGCAGCTTAGCCCTGGCGGCCAGTACCAGGTCAGATACGCAGTATTTT
D: NA
J: TRBJ2-3
size: few
V: TRBV7-2

CDR3: CASSKGGYNQPQHF
DNA: TGTGCCAGCTCAAAAGGGGGGTACAATCAGCCCCAGCATTTT
D: NA
J: TRBJ1-5
size: many
V: TRBV7-8

CDR3: CASSYVGQGYLTEAFF
DNA: TGTGCCAGCAGTTATGTGGGACAGGGTTATCTTACTGAAGCTTTCTTT
D: TRBD1
J: TRBJ1-1
size: many
V: TRBV6-2/TRBV6-3

CDR3: CANSVAGFNEQFF
DNA: TGTGCCAACAGCGTAGCGGGGTTCAATGAGCAGTTCTTC
D: TRBD2
J: TRBJ2-1
size: NA
V: TRBV9

CDR3: CSAPPGTGDNEQFF
DNA: TGCAGTGCTCCGCCCGGGACAGGGGACAATGAGCAGTTCTTC
D: TRBD1
J: TRBJ2-1
size: NA
V: TRBV20-1

CDR3: CSARPLGEYGYTF
DNA: TGCAGTGCTAGACCCTTGGGGGAATATGGCTACACCTTC
D: NA
J: TRBJ1-2
size: many
V: TRBV20-1

CDR3: CASSLGTGYTF
DNA: TGTGCCAGCAGTTTAGGCACAGGCTACACCTTC
D: NA
J: TRBJ1-2
size: many
V: TRBV12-3/TRBV12-4

CDR3: CASSFPDRRADTQYF
DNA: TGTGCCAGCAGTTTCCCCGACAGAAGGGCAGATACGCAGTATTTT
D: NA
J: TRBJ2-3
size: few
V: TRBV28

CDR3: CASRTDNSPLHF
DNA: TGCGCCAGCAGGACGGACAATTCACCCCTCCACTTT
D: NA
J: TRBJ1-6
size: few
V: TRBV5-1

CDR3: CSASRDGDYEQYF
DNA: TGCAGTGCTAGCCGGGACGGTGACTACGAGCAGTACTTC
D: NA
J: TRBJ2-7
size: many
V: TRBV20-1

CDR3: CASSLAEREGYNEQFF
DNA: TGCGCCAGCAGCTTGGCCGAGCGGGAGGGTTACAATGAGCAGTTCTTC
D: TRBD2
J: TRBJ2-1
size: many
V: TRBV5-1

CDR3: CASIRDSRSYNEQFF
DNA: TGTGCCAGCATAAGAGACAGCCGCTCCTACAATGAGCAGTTCTTC
D: NA
J: TRBJ2-1
size: few
V: TRBV27

CDR3: CCARSYATGEITDTQYF
DNA: TGCTGTGCTAGATCATATGCGACAGGGGAAATCACAGATACGCAGTATTTT
D: TRBD1
J: TRBJ2-3
size: few
V: TRBV20-1

CDR3: CASSPQNTEAFF
DNA: TGTGCCAGCAGCCCTCAGAACACTGAAGCTTTCTTT
D: NA
J: TRBJ1-1
size: many
V: TRBV7-9

CDR3: CASSVRQNTEAFF
DNA: TGTGCCAGCAGTGTACGACAGAACACTGAAGCTTTCTTT
D: NA
J: TRBJ1-1
size: NA
V: TRBV2

CDR3: CASTPGTDNNEQFF
DNA: TGCGCCAGCACTCCTGGGACAGATAACAATGAGCAGTTCTTC
D: TRBD1
J: TRBJ2-1
size: NA
V: TRBV5-1

CDR3: CSARGIGGGEGTQYF
DNA: TGCAGTGCTAGAGGGATCGGAGGGGGCGAGGGTACGCAGTATTTT
D: NA
J: TRBJ2-3
size: many
V: TRBV20-1

CDR3: CASSLWGAATDTQYF
DNA: TGCGCCAGCTCCCTGTGGGGGGCAGCGACAGATACGCAGTATTTT
D: NA
J: TRBJ2-3
size: many
V: TRBV5-1

CDR3: CSAPGQNTEAFF
DNA: TGCAGTGCTCCGGGACAGAACACTGAAGCTTTCTTT
D: NA
J: TRBJ1-1
size: many
V: TRBV20-1

CDR3: CASSLAIFEGTRAETQYF
DNA: TGCGCCAGCAGCTTGGCCATCTTCGAAGGGACTCGAGCGGAGACCCAGTACTTC
D: NA
J: TRBJ2-5
size: many
V: TRBV5-1

CDR3: CSAGDRAITGELFF
DNA: TGCAGTGCTGGGGACAGGGCGATCACCGGGGAGCTGTTTTTT
D: TRBD1
J: TRBJ2-2
size: many
V: TRBV20-1

CDR3: CASRPVSAYEQYF
DNA: TGTGCCAGCAGGCCCGTTAGCGCCTACGAGCAGTACTTC
D: NA
J: TRBJ2-7
size: NA
V: TRBV21-1